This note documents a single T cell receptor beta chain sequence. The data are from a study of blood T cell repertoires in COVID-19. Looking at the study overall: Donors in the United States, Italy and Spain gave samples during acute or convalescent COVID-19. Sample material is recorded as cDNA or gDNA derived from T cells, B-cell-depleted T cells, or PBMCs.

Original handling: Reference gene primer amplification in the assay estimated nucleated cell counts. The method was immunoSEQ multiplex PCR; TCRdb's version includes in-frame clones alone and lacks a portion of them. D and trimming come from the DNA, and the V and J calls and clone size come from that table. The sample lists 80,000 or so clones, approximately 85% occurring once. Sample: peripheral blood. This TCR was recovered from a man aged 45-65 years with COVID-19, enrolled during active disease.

The CDR3 DNA reads as TGTGCCACCAGCAGAGATCTGACAGGGAATGGCTACACCTTC. It is translated as CATSRDLTGNGYTF. The rearrangement joins TRBV15 to TRBJ1-2; TRBD1 matches at 7 bases. Germline assignment: CDR1 LNHNV and CDR2 YYDKDF (reference sequence). The V segment lost 0 bases and the J segment 6 bases; nucleotides outside the gene matches: 4. This CDR3 region has 14 residues.